This TCR beta chain derives from a study of T cell responses to AZD1222 COVID-19 vaccine. Findings of the study overall: Clonal diversity was possibly underestimated; the donors were predominantly white British and more often female. Targets within unmutated variant regions were reportedly found for nearly half of spike-specific TCRs. With dominance at 160-218 and 743-854, vaccine-associated CD4 TCRs spanned spike. All repertoire sampling was performed exclusively after the peak T cell response.

V was cut by 4 bases and J by 10 bases, with 10 bases left in between. Germline loops: CDR1 LNHDA, CDR2 SQIVND (reference sequence). This CDR3 spans 11 amino acids. This table comes from immunoSEQ multiplex PCR, and its TCRdb copy is limited to in-frame clones, with some not included. Among just over 95,000 clones listed, approximately 88% were seen once. In the case of this clone: Its antigen is unidentified.

The chain recombines TRBV19 with TRBJ1-1; no clear D. This TCR was recovered from an adult in good health. The sample was peripheral blood, taken on day 0 of AZD1222 vaccination. The CDR3 loop is CASSTGNGAFF. In nucleotides, the CDR3 is TGTGCCAGTAGTACAGGCAATGGAGCTTTCTTT. Variable domain in full (rest from reference TRBV19 and TRBJ1-1): DGGITQSPKYLFRKEGQNVTLSCEQNLNHDAMYWYRQDPGQGLRLIYYSQIVNDFQKGDIAEGYSVSREKKESFPLTVTSAQKNPTAFYLCASSTGNGAFFGQGTRLTVV.